This note documents a single T cell receptor (beta chain) sequence. TCRdb keeps only in-frame clones here, not all; method: immunoSEQ multiplex PCR. Of 120,000 or so clones in the sample, under 75% are singletons; the top ten hold around 7.3%. With 2 bases removed from V and 3 bases from J, the gap between germline ends came to 8 bases. This CDR3 spans 13 amino acids. CDR1 and CDR2 from the germline V gene are SQVTM and ANQGSEA. These data originate in a study of blood T cell repertoires in COVID-19. Sequencing was done on a sample of peripheral blood. This sequence was found in a woman in her sixties or seventies with acute or convalescent COVID-19. This chain connects TRBV29-1 to TRBJ1-5; D ambiguous. Written as DNA, the CDR3 is TGCAGCGTTGAATACGGTTACAATCAGCCCCAGCATTTT. This translates into CSVEYGYNQPQHF.